The source of this T cell receptor beta chain is a study of identical twins. TCRdb independently ran MiXCR on the 5' RACE reads; one entry per CDR3 protein. The sample holds roughly 570,000 distinct CDR3 sequences, more than 9% seen once. This sample also appeared in a second study, on yellow fever vaccine responses in identical twins.

The specimen was PBMCs. This receptor was obtained from a woman under 30 in good health.

The DNA for the CDR3 is TGTGCCATACAACAGGGTGGCCAAAACATTCAGTACTTC. Protein: CAIQQGGQNIQYF. The J gene is TRBJ2-4, the V gene TRBV12-3 or TRBV12-4; a weak D match, TRBD1 (6 bases). Trimming stripped 10 bases from V and 5 bases from J, with 15 bases between. The CDR3 loop spans 13 amino acids.